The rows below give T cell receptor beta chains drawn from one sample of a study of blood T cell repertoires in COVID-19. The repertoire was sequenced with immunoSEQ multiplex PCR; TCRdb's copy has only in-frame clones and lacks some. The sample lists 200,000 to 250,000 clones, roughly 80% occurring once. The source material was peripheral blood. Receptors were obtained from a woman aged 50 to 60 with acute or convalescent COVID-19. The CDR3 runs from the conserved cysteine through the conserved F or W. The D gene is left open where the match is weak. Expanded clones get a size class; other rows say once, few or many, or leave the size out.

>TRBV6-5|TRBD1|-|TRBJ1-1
TGTGCCAGCAGGGGTCCCGGGACAGTGAACACTGAAGCTTTCTTT
CASRGPGTVNTEAFF
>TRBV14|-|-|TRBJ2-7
TGTGCCAGCAGCCGCCCCCGGACTGGGGGCGCCGAGCAGTACTTC
CASSRPRTGGAEQYF
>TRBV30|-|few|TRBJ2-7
TGTGCCTGGGGGCCAGGGAGGCGGGGTAACGAGCAGTACTTC
CAWGPGRRGNEQYF
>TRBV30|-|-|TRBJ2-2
TGTGCCTGGAGGGCTGATTACACCGGGGAGCTGTTTTTT
CAWRADYTGELFF
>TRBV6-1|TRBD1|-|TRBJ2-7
TGTGCCAGCAGTGAAATAGGAGGACAGGGCGGCGGTTACGAGCAGTACTTC
CASSEIGGQGGGYEQYF
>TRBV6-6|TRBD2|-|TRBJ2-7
TGTGCCAGCAGTTACTCGGCCAGCGGGGGGTCCTACGAGCAGTACTTC
CASSYSASGGSYEQYF
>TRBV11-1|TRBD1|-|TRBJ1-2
TGTGCCAGCAGCTCTTACAGGGGTCAAGGCTACACCTTC
CASSSYRGQGYTF
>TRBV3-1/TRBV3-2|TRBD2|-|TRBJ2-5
TGTGCCAGCAGCCAAGGGCCCCTAGCGGGAGGGCAGGAAGAGACCCAGTACTTC
CASSQGPLAGGQEETQYF
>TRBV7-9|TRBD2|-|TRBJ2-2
TGTGCCAGCAGATCCTTAGCGGGAGGGTCGAACACCGGGGAGCTGTTTTTT
CASRSLAGGSNTGELFF
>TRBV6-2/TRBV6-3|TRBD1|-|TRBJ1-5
TGTGCCAGCAGTACCCGTAAGGGACAGGGCAATCAGCCCCAGCATTTT
CASSTRKGQGNQPQHF
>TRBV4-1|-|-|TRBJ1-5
TGCGCCAGCAGCCAAGATCTGTTTAGTCAGCCCCAGCATTTT
CASSQDLFSQPQHF
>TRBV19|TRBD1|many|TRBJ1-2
TGTGCCAGCAACAACCGACAGGGTTCGTACTATGGCTACACCTTC
CASNNRQGSYYGYTF
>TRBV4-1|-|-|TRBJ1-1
TGCGCCAGCAGCCAATTAAAGGGGCAGCAGAACACTGAAGCTTTCTTT
CASSQLKGQQNTEAFF
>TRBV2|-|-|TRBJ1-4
TGTGCCAGCACAATAGGTGGAGGGACTAATGAAAAACTGTTTTTT
CASTIGGGTNEKLFF
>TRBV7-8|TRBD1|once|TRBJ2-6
TGTGCCAGCAGCTTAACACGGACAGGGCTTTCTGGGGCCAACGTCCTGACTTTC
CASSLTRTGLSGANVLTF
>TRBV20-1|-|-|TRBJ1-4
TGCAGTGCCAGTAGGCAGGGGAGAGAAAAACTGTTTTTT
CSASRQGREKLFF
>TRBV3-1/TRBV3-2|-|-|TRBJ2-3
TGTGCCAGCAGAAGAGGGGGTACCGATACGCAGTATTTT
CASRRGGTDTQYF
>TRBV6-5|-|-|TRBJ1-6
TGTGCCAGCAATAGGGGCCTTTCCTATAATTCACCCCTCCACTTT
CASNRGLSYNSPLHF
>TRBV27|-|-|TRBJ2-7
TGTGCCAGCAGTTTAAGGGGATACGAGCAGTACTTC
CASSLRGYEQYF
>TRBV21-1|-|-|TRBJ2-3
TGTGCCAGCAAACCCCTAGCGGGGGGGGAAGATACGCAGTATTTT
CASKPLAGGEDTQYF
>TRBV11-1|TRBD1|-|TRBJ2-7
TGTGCCAGCAGCCCTCAGACAGGGTCCGAGCAGTACTTC
CASSPQTGSEQYF
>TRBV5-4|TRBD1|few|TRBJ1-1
TGTGCCAGCAGCGTCCCAGGGGGCGGGGGCACTGAAGCTTTCTTT
CASSVPGGGGTEAFF